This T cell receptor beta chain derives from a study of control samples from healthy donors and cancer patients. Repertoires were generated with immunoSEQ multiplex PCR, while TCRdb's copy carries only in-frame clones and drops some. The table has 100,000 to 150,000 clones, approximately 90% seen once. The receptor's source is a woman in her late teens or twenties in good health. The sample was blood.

CDR3 region: CASRRIDREDGYTF. In DNA, the CDR3 is TGTGCCAGCAGAAGAATCGACAGGGAGGACGGCTACACCTTC. The gene calls are TRBV5-5 and TRBJ1-2; TRBD1 aligns across 7 bases. The CDR3 contains 14 residues. CDR1 and CDR2 (germline): SGHKS, YYEKEE (reference sequence). The trim removed 5 bases at V and 8 bases at J, leaving 12 bases unmatched.